What follows are 14 T cell receptor beta chains derived from one specimen sequenced in a study of cytomegalovirus exposure and HLA in healthy donors. The PCR made use of 60 Vbeta and 13 Jbeta primers. Some clones are missing from TCRdb's copy, which holds only in-frame ones; the method was immunoSEQ multiplex PCR. The table has under 250,000 clones, around 86% seen once; the top ten hold roughly 2.5%. Input material: PBMCs. The receptors shown here come from a woman in her thirties or forties in good health and CMV-seronegative.

The chain recombines TRBV29-1 with TRBJ2-3; D remains unclear. Germline assignment: CDR1 SQVTM and CDR2 ANQGSEA. Between the trimmed V and J ends, which lost 7 bases and 2 bases, there was a span of 10 bases. CDR3 length equals 12 residues. CDR3 nucleotide sequence: TGCAGCGGTTACATAAACACAGATACGCAGTATTTT. Its protein product is CSGYINTDTQYF.

The chain couples TRBV28 to TRBJ2-3; 13 positions agree with TRBD2. The CDR3 is made up of 17 amino acids. The V gene end was trimmed by 5 bases and the J gene end by 0 bases; junction bases not matched to a gene: 5. Germline V gene data show CDR1 as MDHEN and CDR2 as SYDVKM. The CDR3 DNA follows: TGTGCCAGCAGTCTCGGACTAGCGGGAGATAGCACAGATACGCAGTATTTT. Translation gives CASSLGLAGDSTDTQYF.

This chain uses TRBV23-1 with TRBJ1-2; unclear D gene. TRBV23-1 is labeled an ORF, and its function is uncertain. Trimming left V 6 bases short and J 2 bases short, with 19 bases between. The CDR3 consists of 16 residues. In DNA form, the CDR3 reads TGCGCCAGCAGCCCATGTAGTTCCGGGGTCAACTATGGCTACACCTTC. This sequence encodes CASSPCSSGVNYGYTF.

Points on this clone: Germline and junction disagree at one end, which may indicate a read error. J is TRBJ2-2 and V is TRBV5-4; 15 nucleotides line up with TRBD2. CDR1 and CDR2 (germline): SGHNT, YYREEE (reference sequence). This CDR3 contains 16 residues. This CDR3 is CASSLGLAGGTGELFF. Here the CDR3 DNA reads TGTGCCAGCAGTTTGGGACTAGCGGGAGGAACCGGGGAGCTGTTTTTT.

This sequence joins TRBV23-1 and TRBJ1-5; 11 bases line up with TRBD1. TRBV23-1 is given ORF status, its function remaining uncertain. V gave up 4 bases and J gave up 2 bases; unmatched junction bases: 7. The CDR3 has 17 amino acids. The CDR3 loop reads CASSPGTGGIGNQPQHF. The CDR3, as DNA: TGCGCCAGCAGTCCAGGGACAGGGGGGATCGGCAATCAGCCCCAGCATTTT.

The chain couples TRBV19 to TRBJ2-5, with a possible D match to TRBD2 (6 bases). The V gene's germline CDR1 is LNHDA and CDR2 SQIVND (reference sequence). The CDR3 length is 13 residues. Trimming took 2 bases from V and 4 from J, leaving 8 bases between them. DNA of the CDR3: TGTGCCAGTAGTATACAAGCGGGAGAGACCCAGTACTTC. This codes for CASSIQAGETQYF.

This rearrangement joins TRBV5-1 to TRBJ2-1, with 7 bases fitting TRBD1. The CDR3 consists of 15 residues. Germline values: CDR1 SGHRS, CDR2 YFSETQ. V dropped 4 bases and J dropped 7; count of bases not matched to a gene: 11. The CDR3 DNA is TGCGCCAGCAGCCGCCGGCCGGCAGGGGGAAATGAGCAGTTCTTC. Its translation is CASSRRPAGGNEQFF.

The chain carries TRBV6-1 and TRBJ1-5, with D unresolved. In germline, CDR1 is MNHNS, CDR2 SASEGT. This CDR3 has 15 amino acids. Trimming cost V 9 bases and J 2 bases, with 17 bases left between them. The CDR3 region is CASLPFVRGNQPQHF. DNA of the CDR3: TGTGCCAGTCTTCCGTTTGTCCGGGGCAATCAGCCCCAGCATTTT.

This rearrangement joins TRBV29-1 to TRBJ1-1; TRBD1 matches 9 bases. V was clipped by 2 bases and J by 6 bases; unmatched bases: 4. The CDR3 totals 13 residues. Germline V CDR1 and CDR2: SQVTM, ANQGSEA. CDR3 loop: CSVERQGEPEAFF. In nucleotides, the CDR3 is TGCAGCGTTGAAAGACAGGGGGAACCTGAAGCTTTCTTT.

The CDR3 nucleotides read TGTGCCAGCAGTTACAGGTGGCAGGGAACCGGGGAGCTGTTTTTT. It specifies CASSYRWQGTGELFF. The gene calls are TRBV6-5 and TRBJ2-2; perhaps TRBD1 as D (5 bases). V lost 2 bases to trimming and J lost 5 bases, with 12 bases between them. Germline V lookup: CDR1 MNHEY, CDR2 SVGAGI. CDR3 length equals 15 residues.

V gene TRBV5-1 combines with J gene TRBJ2-5, with a possible D match to TRBD1 (6 bases). Germline CDR1 is SGHRS and CDR2 is YFSETQ. The CDR3 extends over 12 amino acids. The V and J ends lost 3 bases and 7 bases respectively, with 10 bases between them. CDR3 in amino acids: CASSYRALTQYF. CDR3 sequence (DNA): TGCGCCAGCAGCTACAGGGCGTTGACCCAGTACTTC.

The chain has TRBV6-1 and TRBJ2-1, with 10 bases matching TRBD2. The CDR3 has 16 residues. Germline V gene data show CDR1 as MNHNS and CDR2 as SASEGT. Trimming took 2 bases from V and 7 from J; bases not matched to a gene: 8. Here the CDR3 DNA reads TGTGCCAGCAGTGAAAGGGCTAGCGGGAGTCGAAATGAGCAGTTCTTC. This gives the protein CASSERASGSRNEQFF.

The chain is built from TRBV29-1 and TRBJ1-1, with unresolved D. V was pared by 7 bases and J by 0 bases, with 9 bases between. CDR1 is SQVTM, CDR2 ANQGSEA, per germline. The CDR3 length is 12 residues. The CDR3 nucleotides are TGCAGCGCCGGGTTCATGAACACTGAAGCTTTCTTT. Translated, it gives CSAGFMNTEAFF.

The chain uses TRBV30 and TRBJ2-7, with 9 bases matching TRBD1. Germline V gene data show CDR1 as GTSNPN and CDR2 as SVGIG (reference sequence). V was pared by 3 bases and J by 1 base, with 4 bases of the junction left unmatched. The CDR3 has 14 residues. CDR3 amino acids: CAWSLDRGSYEQYF. CDR3 nucleotides: TGTGCCTGGAGCCTCGACAGGGGGTCCTACGAGCAGTACTTC.